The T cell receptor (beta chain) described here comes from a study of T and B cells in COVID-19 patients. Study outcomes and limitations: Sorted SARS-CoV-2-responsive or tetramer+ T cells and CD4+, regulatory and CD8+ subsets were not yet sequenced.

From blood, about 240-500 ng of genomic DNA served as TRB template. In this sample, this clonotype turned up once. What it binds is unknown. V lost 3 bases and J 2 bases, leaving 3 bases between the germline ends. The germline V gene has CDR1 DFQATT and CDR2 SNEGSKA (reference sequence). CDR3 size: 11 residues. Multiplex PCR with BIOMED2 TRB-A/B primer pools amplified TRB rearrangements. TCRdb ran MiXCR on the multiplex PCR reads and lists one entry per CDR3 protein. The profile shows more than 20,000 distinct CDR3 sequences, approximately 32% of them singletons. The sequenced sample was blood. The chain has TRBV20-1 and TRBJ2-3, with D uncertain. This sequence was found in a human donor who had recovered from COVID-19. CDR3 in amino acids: CSASDTDTQYF. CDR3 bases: TGCAGTGCTAGTGACACAGATACGCAGTATTTT.